This T cell receptor beta chain was sequenced in a study of regulatory T cells in long-lasting Graves disease (dated by TCRdb to about 2021). For context, the study as a whole: In the newly diagnosed Graves' disease group, patients had been taking antithyroid drugs for less than 3 months. Peripheral blood TCR sequencing and RNA sequencing compared persistent Graves' disease patients with newly diagnosed Graves' disease patients. The study was registered as a clinical trial and conducted in China. A total of roughly 33 samples underwent TCR sequencing: approximately 13 from persistent and roughly 20 from newly diagnosed Graves' disease patients.

Broad study findings and their caveats: As a limitation, the authors acknowledged that the small sample size may reduce accuracy. Persistent Graves' disease patients showed lower TCR Shannon entropy and fewer highly expanded clones than newly diagnosed patients, suggesting clonal expansion. TRBV28, TRBJ1-2 and TRBJ2-5 were preferentially used in persistent disease, while TRBV20-1 and TRBJ2-1 were favored in newly diagnosed disease. The study examined only peripheral blood because the primary lesion, thyroid tissue, could not be accessed. Only the TCR beta chain was sequenced and analyzed. More public clonotypes were shared among persistent patients (approximately 3,000) than among newly diagnosed patients (966).

Trimming at the junction amounts to 3 bases on V and 7 bases on J, and the germline ends lie 15 bases apart. From its cysteine to its phenylalanine, the CDR3 spans 14 amino acids. Only the CDR3 portion is preserved as DNA: 42 bases, with reading frame beginning at the first base. Taken from the germline V gene (reference sequence), the CDR1 and CDR2 loops are MNHEY and SMNVEV. The library was produced with multiplex PCR. Data came from an Illumina HiSeq 4000. CDR3 regions were amplified by Arm-PCR with iRepertoire HTBI primers to construct TCR beta libraries. PCR products were gel purified before sequencing. From the authors' description of their analysis: Gene usage analysis of CDR3 amino acid clonotypes relied on the roughly 58 TRBV and 14 TRBJ segments identified across samples. COPE and FqMerger were used to merge the filtered high-quality paired reads into contigs. BLAST was used to align contigs to IMGT TRBV, TRBD and TRBJ reference genes, with CDR3 defined following IMGT. Any clonotype with a frequency above 0.1% was counted as a highly expanded clone. Shannon entropy was used to measure repertoire diversity, and the Gini coefficient was used to measure V-J evenness. Clonotypes shared by more than one individual were considered public. TCRdb redid the processing of the public reads, applying fastp at Q25 and MiXCR, and retained in-frame beta chains. Each CDR3 protein gets just one entry, which takes the most common genes and DNA from the rows behind it. The V and J calls come from TCRdb's annotation, not from the publication. The sample table lists fewer than 650,000 distinct CDR3 sequences, about 16% of them with a count of one. The ten largest clones represent approximately 12% of the sample.

In light of the paper, this sample's time point label describes: newly diagnosed GD, antithyroid drugs for less than 3 months. RNA was extracted from PBMCs in TRIzol for both TCR sequencing and RNA sequencing. The diagnosis of Graves' disease followed American Thyroid Association guidelines. Patients were recruited from an endocrinology department in Xi'an, China. Each patient gave approximately 9.7 milliliters of peripheral blood, collected in an EDTA anticoagulant tube. PBMCs were isolated by Ficoll Paque Plus density gradient separation without further T cell sorting. An Agilent 2100 Bioanalyzer and agarose gel were used to check RNA quality, while a NanoDrop 2000 measured RNA concentration. This clonotype was seen ten or more times. No cognate antigen has been identified for it. Per-base quality was not reported, and no clone a single base away is much larger than it. These sequences were also reported in another study, on T cells in Graves' hyperthyroidism and ophthalmopathy. Drawing on the second study: A patient counted as having stable Graves' hyperthyroidism if no progression to ophthalmopathy occurred over 18 months of follow-up. Hyperthyroidism patients were newly diagnosed, with disease duration under 2 months, and aged 18 to 65 years. Exclusion was applied to patients with uncontrolled infections, other autoimmune diseases, pregnancy or lactation. Diagnoses were established on the basis of clinical symptoms, serum thyroxine and TRAb, thyroid ultrasound, and orbital computed tomography. The TCR CDR3 was subjected to a first round of RT-PCR using the HTBI primer set and the Qiagen OneStep RT-PCR kit. Most expanded thyroid clonotypes (frequency above 0.001) were also detected in blood, suggesting blood repertoires may reflect thyroid immune responses. In cross-validation, a model built on a 13 V-J signature told ophthalmopathy apart from stable hyperthyroidism with approximately 91% sensitivity and roughly 81% specificity, and in testing the same model reached 80%/75%. In validation, the model predicted progression to ophthalmopathy a median of approximately 6.6 months before onset, with roughly 68% sensitivity and just under 75% specificity. A discovery cohort of 95 to 100 patients, 43 with Graves' ophthalmopathy and about 60 with stable Graves' hyperthyroidism, was used to find distinguishing TCR V-J signatures. Whether ophthalmopathy could be predicted prospectively was tested in an independent validation cohort made up of 18 to 20 hyperthyroidism patients plus 17 patients who later progressed to ophthalmopathy. The approximately 100 discovery patients were divided at random into training and test sets in a 7:3 ratio. In about 6 Graves' hyperthyroidism patients, the study also compared T-cell repertoires from thyroid tissue with T-cell repertoires from blood. After sampling, hyperthyroidism patients received methimazole starting at 30 mg daily, and ophthalmopathy patients received high-dose intravenous methylprednisolone. A second multiplex PCR round built the libraries, followed by size selection and purification. The libraries were sequenced on an Illumina HiSeq2000 using paired-end 100 bp reads. SOAPnuke was used to process the raw data, with reads discarded if the reads contained adapters or uncalled bases, had a mean Phred below 15, or lacked an exact constant-primer or identifier match. COPE v1.2.5 was used to merge the high-quality paired reads, and each unique nucleotide sequence was defined as a clonotype. Clonotypes were aligned to IMGT TRBV, TRBD and TRBJ reference segments using MiTCR v1.1. Only V-J combinations with frequency above 0.0001, covering approximately 99% of repertoires, were analysed. A TCS score was defined as the ratio of F50 (clonal expansion) to E x V (chaos), with BLOSUM62-based TCRdist applied between CDR3 peptides within each V-J. Welch's t-statistics and random forest reduced roughly 540 V-J features to 13, which were used in a naive Bayes classifier (R e1071). No statistical method was used to set the sample size in advance, and investigators knew the group allocation. The paper reports TCR Vbeta CDR3 sequencing of over 130 peripheral blood samples: over 40 ophthalmopathy, about 75 hyperthyroidism and approximately 17 progressor patients.

The chain employs TRBV27 and TRBJ2-5, with TRBD1 perhaps the D gene, on 6 matching bases. The sequence was obtained from a man younger than 35 with Graves disease. Donor details come from another sample of the same person, matched by shared clones. The specimen was peripheral blood mononuclear cells (PBMCs), collected at new diagnosis, from a patient treated with antithyroid drugs. The DNA sequence follows: TGTGCCAGCAGTTTGACGGACAGACGCGGGACCCAGTACTTC. It codes for CASSLTDRRGTQYF.